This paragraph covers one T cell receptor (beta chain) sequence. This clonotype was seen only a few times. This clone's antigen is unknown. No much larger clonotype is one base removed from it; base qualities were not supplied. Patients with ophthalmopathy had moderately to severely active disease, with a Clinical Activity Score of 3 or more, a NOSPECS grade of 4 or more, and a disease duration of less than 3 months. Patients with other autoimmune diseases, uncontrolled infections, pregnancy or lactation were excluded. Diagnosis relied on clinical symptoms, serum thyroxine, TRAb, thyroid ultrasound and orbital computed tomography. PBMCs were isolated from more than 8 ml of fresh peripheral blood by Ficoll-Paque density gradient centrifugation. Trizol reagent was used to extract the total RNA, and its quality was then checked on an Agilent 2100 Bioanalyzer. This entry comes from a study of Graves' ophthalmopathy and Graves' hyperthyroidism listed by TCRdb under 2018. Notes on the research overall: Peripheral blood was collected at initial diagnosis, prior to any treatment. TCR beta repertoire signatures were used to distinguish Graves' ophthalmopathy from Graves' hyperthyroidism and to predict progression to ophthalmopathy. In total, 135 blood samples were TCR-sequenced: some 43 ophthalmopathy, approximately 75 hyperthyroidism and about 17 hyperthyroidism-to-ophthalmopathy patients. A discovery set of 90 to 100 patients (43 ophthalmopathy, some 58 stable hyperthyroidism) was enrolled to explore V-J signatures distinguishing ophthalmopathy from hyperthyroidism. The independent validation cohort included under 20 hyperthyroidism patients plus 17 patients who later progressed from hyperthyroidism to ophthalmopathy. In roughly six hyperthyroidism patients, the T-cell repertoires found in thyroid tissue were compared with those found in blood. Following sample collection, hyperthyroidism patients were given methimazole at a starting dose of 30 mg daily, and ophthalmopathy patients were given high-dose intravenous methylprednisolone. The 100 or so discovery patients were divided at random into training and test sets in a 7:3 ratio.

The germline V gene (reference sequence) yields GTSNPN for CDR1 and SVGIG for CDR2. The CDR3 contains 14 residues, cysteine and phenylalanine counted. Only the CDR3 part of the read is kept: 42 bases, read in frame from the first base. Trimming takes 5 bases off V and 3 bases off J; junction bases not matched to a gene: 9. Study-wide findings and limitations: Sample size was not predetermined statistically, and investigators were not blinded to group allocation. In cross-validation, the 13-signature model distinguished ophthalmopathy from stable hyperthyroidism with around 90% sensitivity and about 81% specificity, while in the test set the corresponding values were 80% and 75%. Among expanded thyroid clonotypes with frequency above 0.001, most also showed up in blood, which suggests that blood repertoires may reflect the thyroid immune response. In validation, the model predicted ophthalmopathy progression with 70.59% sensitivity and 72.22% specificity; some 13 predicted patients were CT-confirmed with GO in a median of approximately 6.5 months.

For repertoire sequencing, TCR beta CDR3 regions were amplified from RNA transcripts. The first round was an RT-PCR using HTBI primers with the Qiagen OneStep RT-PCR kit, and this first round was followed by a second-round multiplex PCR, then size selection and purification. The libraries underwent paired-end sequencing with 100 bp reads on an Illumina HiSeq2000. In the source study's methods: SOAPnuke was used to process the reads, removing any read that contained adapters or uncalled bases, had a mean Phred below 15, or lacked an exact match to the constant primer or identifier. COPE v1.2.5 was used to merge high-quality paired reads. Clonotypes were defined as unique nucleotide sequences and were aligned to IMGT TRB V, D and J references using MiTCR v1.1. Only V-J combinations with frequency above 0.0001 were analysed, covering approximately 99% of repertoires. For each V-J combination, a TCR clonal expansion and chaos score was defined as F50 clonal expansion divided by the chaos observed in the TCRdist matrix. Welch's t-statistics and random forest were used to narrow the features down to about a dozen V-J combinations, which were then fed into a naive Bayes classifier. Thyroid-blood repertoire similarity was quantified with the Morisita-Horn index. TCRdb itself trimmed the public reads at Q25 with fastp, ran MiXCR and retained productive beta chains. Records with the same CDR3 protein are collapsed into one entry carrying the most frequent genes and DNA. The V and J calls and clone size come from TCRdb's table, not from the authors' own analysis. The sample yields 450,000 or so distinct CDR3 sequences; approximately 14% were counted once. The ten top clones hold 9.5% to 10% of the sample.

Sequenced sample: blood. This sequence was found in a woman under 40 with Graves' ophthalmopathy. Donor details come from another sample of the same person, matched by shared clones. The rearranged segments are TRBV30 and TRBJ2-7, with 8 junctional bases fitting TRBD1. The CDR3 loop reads CAWDPGQVLYEQYF. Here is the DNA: TGTGCCTGGGACCCGGGACAGGTTCTCTACGAGCAGTACTTC.